The 23 T cell receptor beta chains listed next were all sequenced from one sample in a study of blood T cell repertoires in COVID-19. Produced via immunoSEQ multiplex PCR; TCRdb's table is partial and in-frame only. Found here are some 250,000 clones, roughly 85% of them singletons; the top ten hold 2% to 2.5%. Sequencing was carried out using peripheral blood. Receptors were obtained from a man aged 25-45 years who had recovered from COVID-19.

V usage is TRBV10-2 and J usage is TRBJ2-1; D possibly corresponds to TRBD2 (6 bases). V dropped 11 bases and J dropped 0 bases, with 23 bases sitting between them. Looked up from germline, CDR1 is WSHSY and CDR2 is SAAADI. This CDR3 has 17 residues. In DNA, the CDR3 is TGCGCCGCCAAGGGGTTTTTAGCGGATAGCTCCTACAATGAGCAGTTCTTC. Its protein product is CAAKGFLADSSYNEQFF.

The V and J genes are TRBV5-1 and TRBJ2-6; D call uncertain. Germline CDR1 is SGHRS and CDR2 is YFSETQ. The CDR3 runs to 15 residues. V lost 4 bases to trimming and J lost 1 base, with 9 bases between them. The CDR3 loop reads CASSPAGSGANVLTF. For the CDR3, the DNA is TGCGCCAGCAGCCCGGCAGGTTCTGGGGCCAACGTCCTGACTTTC.

V is TRBV7-9 and J is TRBJ1-1, with D tentatively TRBD1 (5 bases). Trimming stripped 0 bases from V and 0 bases from J, with 17 bases between. The CDR3 totals 18 residues. CDR1 is SEHNR, CDR2 FQNEAQ, per germline (reference sequence). CDR3 nucleotide sequence: TGTGCCAGCAGCTTAGCTTGGAGACAGCTGCTTATGAACACTGAAGCTTTCTTT. The encoded protein is CASSLAWRQLLMNTEAFF.

CDR3 nucleotides: TGTGCCAGCAGTCTGTGGACTATTCGGGCCTACAATGAGCAGTTCTTC. This sequence encodes CASSLWTIRAYNEQFF. The chain has TRBV27 and TRBJ2-1; the D gene is possibly TRBD2 (6 bases). This CDR3 is built from 16 residues. CDR1 and CDR2 (germline): MNHEY, SMNVEV (reference sequence). V lost 5 bases to trimming and J lost 2 bases, with 16 bases between them.

This chain joins TRBV4-2 and TRBJ2-1; perhaps TRBD2 as D (5 bases). This CDR3 spans 15 amino acids. V was shortened by 1 base and J by 6 bases, with 13 bases between the two germline ends. CDR1 and CDR2 from the germline V gene are LGHNA and YNFKEQ. CDR3 nucleotides: TGTGCCAGCAGCCAAGTGGACTCCGGAAGCAATGAGCAGTTCTTC. This codes for CASSQVDSGSNEQFF.

The genes are TRBV11-3 and TRBJ2-7; D gene uncertain. Germline-derived CDR1 and CDR2 are SGHNT and YENEEA. Deletions cut 2 bases from V and 5 bases from J, with 7 bases between. The CDR3 has 12 residues. The DNA for the CDR3 is TGTGCCAGCAGCTTACAGGTCGACGAGCAGTACTTC. The encoded protein is CASSLQVDEQYF.

This chain connects TRBV27 to TRBJ2-7, with 8 nucleotides matching TRBD1. Per germline, CDR1 MNHEY and CDR2 SMNVEV (reference sequence). The junction had 5 bases not matched to a gene; V was cut back by 6 bases and J by 4 bases. The CDR3 length is 13 residues. Here the CDR3 DNA reads TGTGCCAGCAGCGACAGGGGTGGTTACGAGCAGTACTTC. As protein: CASSDRGGYEQYF.

The rearrangement joins TRBV10-1 to TRBJ2-1, with D tentatively TRBD2 (7 bases). The germline CDR1 and CDR2 sequences are WNHNN and SYGVQD (reference sequence). This CDR3 is built from 15 residues. Trimming stripped 6 bases from V and 6 bases from J, with 18 bases between. CDR3 amino acids: CASSEGGLSTNEQFF. The CDR3 DNA reads as TGCGCCAGCAGCGAGGGGGGACTATCAACCAATGAGCAGTTCTTC.

The sample holds a few counts of this clone. This chain uses TRBV5-1 with TRBJ1-2; D gene unclear. V was pared by 3 bases and J by 5 bases, with 11 bases between. CDR1 is SGHRS and CDR2 is YFSETQ in the germline V gene. The CDR3 has 13 amino acids. CDR3 amino acids: CASSSTRQYGYTF. Written as DNA, the CDR3 is TGCGCCAGCAGCTCCACAAGACAATATGGCTACACCTTC.

The chain uses TRBV4-1 and TRBJ2-1, with D unresolved. CDR1 is MGHRA and CDR2 is YSYEKL in the germline V gene. Trimming shortened V by 4 bases and J by 7 bases, and 11 bases separated the two germline ends. The CDR3 is made up of 13 amino acids. The CDR3 spells CASSRQDPNEQFF. CDR3 DNA sequence: TGCGCCAGCAGCCGACAAGACCCGAATGAGCAGTTCTTC.

This sequence joins TRBV5-1 and TRBJ1-5; D possibly corresponds to TRBD1 (5 bases). The CDR3 covers 15 residues. Germline V gene data show CDR1 as SGHRS and CDR2 as YFSETQ. Trimming stripped 5 bases from V and 6 bases from J, with 18 bases between. The CDR3 DNA reads as TGCGCCAGCAGTAAAACAACTAATAGGGGTCAGCCCCAGCATTTT. Translated: CASSKTTNRGQPQHF. Supplemented by reference TRBV5-1 and TRBJ1-5, the full variable domain reads KAGVTQTPRYLIKTRGQQVTLSCSPISGHRSVSWYQQTPGQGLQFLFEYFSETQRNKGNFPGRFSGRQFSNSRSEMNVSTLELGDSALYLCASSKTTNRGQPQHFGDGTRLSIL.

This sequence joins TRBV27 and TRBJ2-1; a possible D gene is TRBD1 (6 bases). V lost 5 bases and J 7 bases, leaving 15 bases between the germline ends. This CDR3 is 14 amino acids long. Germline V gene data show CDR1 as MNHEY and CDR2 as SMNVEV (reference sequence). In nucleotides, the CDR3 is TGTGCCAGCAGTCAGTGGACAGTAGTGAATGAGCAGTTCTTC. Translation gives CASSQWTVVNEQFF.

The V call is TRBV7-8, the J call TRBJ2-2, with 11 nucleotides matching TRBD2. In germline, CDR1 is SGHVS, CDR2 FQNEAQ. Losses at the gene ends were 8 bases for V and 1 base for J; bases not matched to a gene: 9. The CDR3 is 17 amino acids. Written as DNA, the CDR3 is TGTGCCAGCGGATTAGGGACTAGCGGTTTGAACACCGGGGAGCTGTTTTTT. Its protein is CASGLGTSGLNTGELFF.

This chain uses TRBV6-5 with TRBJ1-2; D is uncertain. CDR3 size: 14 residues. Trimming removed 1 base from V and 5 bases from J, with 11 bases in between. Germline CDR1 MNHEY, CDR2 SVGAGI. DNA of the CDR3: TGTGCCAGCAGTTACTACGCTTCGGGATATGGCTACACCTTC. The encoded protein is CASSYYASGYGYTF.

V gene TRBV5-1 combines with J gene TRBJ1-4; 8 nucleotides align to TRBD1. Germline lookup yields CDR1 SGHRS and CDR2 YFSETQ. CDR3 size: 14 residues. With V trimmed by 2 bases and J by 8 bases, 5 bases remained unmatched. The chain's CDR3 is CASSLGQGEEKLFF. CDR3 bases: TGCGCCAGCAGCTTAGGACAGGGTGAGGAAAAACTGTTTTTT.

The V and J genes are TRBV13 and TRBJ1-4, with 7 bases that match TRBD1. Per germline, CDR1 PRHDT and CDR2 FYEKMQ (reference sequence). Trimming took 5 bases from V and 7 from J; bases not matched to a gene: 10. The CDR3 is made up of 15 amino acids. In DNA form, the CDR3 reads TGTGCCAGCAGCCCCGGAAGACAGGGAACTGAAAAACTGTTTTTT. Translating it yields CASSPGRQGTEKLFF.

A few counts support this clone. The CDR3 sequence: CASSDSGTDTGELFF. In DNA form, the CDR3 reads TGTGCCAGCAGTGACTCCGGGACAGACACCGGGGAGCTGTTTTTT. The V call is TRBV6-4, the J call TRBJ2-2, with 7 bases aligning to TRBD1. The CDR3 sequence is 15 residues long. The ends lost 0 bases at V and 3 bases at J; junction bases unmatched: 1. CDR1 MRHNA and CDR2 SNTAGT come from the germline V gene.

The V and J genes are TRBV5-1 and TRBJ1-5, with D perhaps matching TRBD1 (5 bases). Germline assignment: CDR1 SGHRS and CDR2 YFSETQ. The CDR3 is made up of 14 amino acids. The V and J ends lost 4 bases and 5 bases respectively, with 13 bases between them. This CDR3 is CASSPTDSHQPQHF. The CDR3 bases are TGCGCCAGCAGCCCGACAGATTCTCATCAGCCCCAGCATTTT.

V usage is TRBV4-3 and J usage is TRBJ2-5, with D tentatively TRBD2 (5 bases). The CDR3 extends over 15 amino acids. Germline assignment: CDR1 LGHNA and CDR2 YSLEER. Trimming shortened V by 1 base and J by 5 bases, and 14 bases separated the two germline ends. CDR3 amino acids: CASSQAGRGLETQYF. DNA of the CDR3: TGCGCCAGCAGCCAAGCAGGCAGAGGGCTTGAGACCCAGTACTTC.

This sequence joins TRBV6-4 and TRBJ2-7; maybe TRBD2 (6 bases). This CDR3 spans 13 amino acids. CDR1 is MRHNA and CDR2 is SNTAGT in the germline V gene. Trimming pared 4 bases from V and 5 bases from J, leaving 12 bases between. The CDR3 region is CASSGPSGDEQYF. For the CDR3, the DNA is TGTGCCAGCAGTGGCCCTTCGGGGGACGAGCAGTACTTC.

This clone was found a few times. CDR3 protein: CASSDLRVLTDTQYF. The CDR3 DNA sequence: TGTGCCAGCAGCGACCTCAGGGTTTTGACAGATACGCAGTATTTT. This chain links TRBV21-1 with TRBJ2-3; no DNA check was done on the table's D call, TRBD1. TRBV21-1 is described as a pseudogene. The CDR3 covers 15 residues.

This rearrangement joins TRBV11-2 to TRBJ2-7, with 9 bases matching TRBD2. V lost 0 bases, J lost 3 bases, and 6 bases stayed unmatched. In germline, CDR1 is SGHAT, CDR2 FQNNGV. The CDR3 extends over 16 amino acids. CDR3 coding DNA: TGTGCCAGCAGCTTAGAATCGATGACTAGCGGCTACGAGCAGTACTTC. Residues: CASSLESMTSGYEQYF.

The gene calls are TRBV19 and TRBJ1-1; D is possibly TRBD1 (5 bases). This CDR3 region has 14 residues. Germline V CDR1 and CDR2: LNHDA, SQIVND (reference sequence). The germline V and J ends were trimmed by 5 bases and 6 bases, with 16 bases remaining between them. The CDR3 nucleotides read TGTGCCAGTAGTCCCAGTGCCGGGGGTGCTGAAGCTTTCTTT. Its translation is CASSPSAGGAEAFF.